The 26 T cell receptor beta chains below all came from one sample that was sequenced in a study of shared clonotypes between healthy human individuals. Only in-frame clones appear in the TCRdb table, and some are missing; sequencing was by immunoSEQ multiplex PCR. The sample lists 1,400,000 or so clones; approximately 98.5% were seen once. What was sequenced was naive CD4+ T cells sorted from blood. Subset denoted: CD45RA+ positively selected. All receptors derive from a man younger than 40 in good health.

V usage is TRBV11-2 and J usage is TRBJ2-7; perhaps TRBD2 as D (5 bases). The germline CDR1 and CDR2 sequences are SGHAT and FQNNGV. V lost 5 bases to trimming and J lost 1 base, with 9 bases between them. The CDR3 has 13 amino acids. In nucleotides, the CDR3 is TGTGCCAGCAGCCCCGGACTTTCCTACGAGCAGTACTTC. It is translated as CASSPGLSYEQYF.

The rearrangement uses TRBV2 and TRBJ2-7; D assignment may be TRBD1 or TRBD2 (5 bases each). The CDR3 runs 14 residues. Trimming removed 8 bases at V and 2 bases at J, with 16 bases between. The V gene's germline CDR1 is SNHLY and CDR2 FYNNEI. The CDR3 region is CASVWQGVPYEQYF. CDR3 bases: TGTGCCAGCGTGTGGCAGGGAGTCCCCTACGAGCAGTACTTC.

This sequence joins TRBV9 and TRBJ2-2; TRBD2 agrees at 11 bases. Trimming took 7 bases from V and 3 from J; bases not matched to a gene: 5. This CDR3 spans 15 amino acids. Germline V CDR1 and CDR2: SGDLS, YYNGEE. The CDR3: CASAPLAGDTGELFF. As DNA, the CDR3 is TGTGCCAGCGCGCCACTAGCGGGAGACACCGGGGAGCTGTTTTTT.

A word on this clone: This sample includes further DNA sequences coding for the same CDR3. The genes are TRBV6-6 and TRBJ2-1; 7 nucleotides line up with TRBD1. CDR1 is MNHNY, CDR2 SVGAGI, per germline (reference sequence). V dropped 4 bases and J dropped 0; count of bases not matched to a gene: 3. This CDR3 is 15 amino acids long. For the CDR3, the DNA is TGTGCCAGCAGTTCGACAGGGAGCTCCTACAATGAGCAGTTCTTC. Its translation: CASSSTGSSYNEQFF.

This clone was picked up one time. The chain has TRBV5-1 and TRBJ2-4; 15 positions match TRBD2. The CDR3 runs 17 residues. Germline CDR1 reads SGHRS; CDR2 reads YFSETQ. Unmatched junction bases numbered 9, after V lost 4 bases and J lost 7 bases. This CDR3 is CASSPGLAGGPLNIQYF. Here the CDR3 DNA reads TGCGCCAGCAGCCCTGGACTAGCGGGAGGGCCCCTTAACATTCAGTACTTC.

J is TRBJ2-5 and V is TRBV5-1; D possibly corresponds to TRBD1 (6 bases). The CDR3 spans 14 residues. From germline, CDR1 is SGHRS and CDR2 YFSETQ. Trimming removed 2 bases from V and 1 base from J, with 9 bases in between. CDR3 nucleotides: TGCGCCAGCAGCTTCCGGGACACCCAAGAGACCCAGTACTTC. Amino acid sequence: CASSFRDTQETQYF.

This rearrangement joins TRBV5-1 to TRBJ2-2, with TRBD2 as a possible D gene (5 bases). V shed 3 bases and J shed 7 bases, with 19 bases lying between them. CDR1 is SGHRS and CDR2 is YFSETQ in the germline V gene. There are 16 residues in the CDR3. DNA of the CDR3: TGCGCCAGCAGCTGGGGAGTGGATGTGGAGTACGGGGAGCTGTTTTTT. It specifies CASSWGVDVEYGELFF. The full variable domain, completed using reference TRBV5-1 and TRBJ2-2, is KAGVTQTPRYLIKTRGQQVTLSCSPISGHRSVSWYQQTPGQGLQFLFEYFSETQRNKGNFPGRFSGRQFSNSRSEMNVSTLELGDSALYLCASSWGVDVEYGELFFGEGSRLTVL.

This sequence joins TRBV7-2 and TRBJ2-5; D not resolved. This CDR3 has 11 residues. The germline V and J ends were trimmed by 5 bases and 12 bases, with 13 bases remaining between them. Germline CDR1 SGHTA, CDR2 FQGNSA. The CDR3 loop is CASSTTSMKYF. The CDR3 nucleotides are TGTGCCAGCAGCACAACGTCAATGAAGTACTTC.

V is TRBV6-5 and J is TRBJ2-2; 12 bases match TRBD2. V shed 5 bases and J 5 bases; nucleotides not matched to a gene: 0. Per the germline V gene, CDR1 is MNHEY and CDR2 is SVGAGI. CDR3 length equals 14 residues. In nucleotides, the CDR3 is TGTGCCAGCAGTCTAGCGGGAGGGACCGGGGAGCTGTTTTTT. Encoded protein: CASSLAGGTGELFF.

J is TRBJ2-1 and V is TRBV28; 7 bases are shared with TRBD1. The CDR3 totals 14 residues. Germline V gene data show CDR1 as MDHEN and CDR2 as SYDVKM. V was clipped by 6 bases and J by 1 base; unmatched bases: 3. The DNA for the CDR3 is TGTGCCAGCAGACCGGGACAGTCCTACAATGAGCAGTTCTTC. Its translation: CASRPGQSYNEQFF.

Regarding this clone: This CDR3 is also generated by other DNA sequences in the sample. J is TRBJ2-1 and V is TRBV20-1; D gene unclear. The CDR3 is 11 amino acids. Deletions cut 3 bases from V and 6 bases from J, with 6 bases between. CDR1 DFQATT and CDR2 SNEGSKA come from the germline V gene (reference sequence). The CDR3 loop reads CSARDGNEQFF. CDR3 in DNA: TGCAGTGCTAGGGACGGCAATGAGCAGTTCTTC.

The chain uses TRBV7-2 and TRBJ1-2; 10 bases align to TRBD1. The V gene end was trimmed by 1 base and the J gene end by 6 bases; junction bases not matched to a gene: 5. CDR1 and CDR2 from the germline V gene are SGHTA and FQGNSA. This CDR3 region has 15 residues. The CDR3: CASSLVGGQGNGYTF. CDR3 in DNA: TGTGCCAGCAGCTTAGTAGGGGGACAGGGGAATGGCTACACCTTC. Drawing the rest from reference TRBV7-2 and TRBJ1-2, the complete variable domain is GAGVSQSPSNKVTEKGKDVELRCDPISGHTALYWYRQSLGQGLEFLIYFQGNSAPDKSGLPSDRFSAERTGGSVSTLTIQRTQQEDSAVYLCASSLVGGQGNGYTFGSGTRLTVV.

This chain connects TRBV5-4 to TRBJ1-2; D unclear. This CDR3 contains 14 residues. In germline, CDR1 is SGHNT, CDR2 YYREEE (reference sequence). V was cut by 0 bases and J by 0 bases, with 6 bases left in between. The CDR3 bases are TGTGCCAGCAGCTTGGAACGGGCTAACTATGGCTACACCTTC. Amino acid sequence: CASSLERANYGYTF.

This rearrangement joins TRBV28 to TRBJ2-3; 7 nucleotides agree with TRBD2. CDR1 and CDR2 (germline): MDHEN, SYDVKM. The length of the CDR3 is 14 residues. V lost 7 bases and J lost 2; bases outside the gene matches: 6. Written as DNA, the CDR3 is TGTGCCAGCACTTCGGGGGGAAACACAGATACGCAGTATTTT. This translates into CASTSGGNTDTQYF.

The chain has TRBV19 and TRBJ1-2; D is unresolved. Trimming took 1 base from V and 5 from J, leaving 8 bases between them. The germline CDR1 and CDR2 sequences are LNHDA and SQIVND (reference sequence). The CDR3 extends over 13 amino acids. The CDR3: CASSIGGGYGYTF. In DNA, the CDR3 is TGTGCCAGTAGTATAGGAGGAGGGTATGGCTACACCTTC.

CDR3 protein: CATSRLGVLAGYEQYF. In DNA form, the CDR3 reads TGTGCCACCAGCAGATTAGGAGTGCTAGCGGGATACGAGCAGTACTTC. This rearrangement joins TRBV15 to TRBJ2-7; 9 nucleotides match TRBD2. The CDR3 runs 16 residues. Trimming took 2 bases from V and 4 from J; bases not matched to a gene: 9. Germline lookup yields CDR1 LNHNV and CDR2 YYDKDF (reference sequence).

The rearrangement joins TRBV7-9 to TRBJ2-1, with 10 bases that match TRBD1. Unmatched junction bases numbered 10, after V lost 5 bases and J lost 6 bases. The CDR3 contains 16 residues. CDR1 is SEHNR, CDR2 FQNEAQ, per germline (reference sequence). Here the CDR3 reads CASSNLLGQGINEQFF. CDR3 nucleotide sequence: TGTGCCAGCAGCAACCTATTGGGACAGGGGATCAATGAGCAGTTCTTC.

J is TRBJ2-7 and V is TRBV6-5; D gene uncertain. With 6 bases removed from V and 4 bases from J, the gap between germline ends came to 7 bases. The CDR3 is made up of 11 amino acids. Germline V gene data show CDR1 as MNHEY and CDR2 as SVGAGI. CDR3 region: CASRKIYEQYF. The CDR3 DNA reads as TGTGCCAGCAGGAAAATTTACGAGCAGTACTTC.

The chain recombines TRBV7-3 with TRBJ2-3; no clear D gene. Deletions cut 5 bases from V and 0 bases from J, with 18 bases between. This CDR3 has 17 residues. Germline V gives CDR1 SGHTA, CDR2 FQGTGA. CDR3 region: CASSPKTLSSSTDTQYF. In DNA, the CDR3 is TGTGCCAGCAGCCCCAAGACGTTATCCTCTAGCACAGATACGCAGTATTTT. Looking up the rest from reference TRBV7-3 and TRBJ2-3 gives the full variable domain: GAGVSQTPSNKVTEKGKYVELRCDPISGHTALYWYRQSLGQGPEFLIYFQGTGAADDSGLPNDRFFAVRPEGSVSTLKIQRTERGDSAVYLCASSPKTLSSSTDTQYFGPGTRLTVL.

The chain couples TRBV5-4 to TRBJ2-5; D possibly corresponds to TRBD1 (5 bases). Germline CDR1 and CDR2: SGHNT and YYREEE (reference sequence). V gave up 6 bases and J gave up 0 bases, with 6 bases separating them. The CDR3 covers 12 residues. CDR3 protein: CASTRDQETQYF. The CDR3 DNA follows: TGTGCCAGCACCAGGGACCAAGAGACCCAGTACTTC.

Notes on this clone: This sample also contains other DNA sequences that code for the same CDR3. CDR3 coding DNA: TGTGCCAGCAGCTCGGGACAGTCTGGAGAGCAGTACTTC. It codes for CASSSGQSGEQYF. This chain links TRBV11-3 with TRBJ2-7; 7 nucleotides agree with TRBD1. The germline gives CDR1 SGHNT, CDR2 YENEEA. The CDR3 spans 13 residues. Unmatched junction bases numbered 7, after V lost 4 bases and J lost 7 bases.

V is TRBV14 and J is TRBJ2-6, with 9 bases aligning to TRBD1. The CDR3 is made up of 18 amino acids. Germline CDR1 SGHDN, CDR2 FVKESK. The trim removed 3 bases at V and 0 bases at J, leaving 6 bases unmatched. CDR3 residues: CASSHLTGGTSGANVLTF. For the CDR3, the DNA is TGTGCCAGCAGCCATTTGACAGGGGGAACCTCTGGGGCCAACGTCCTGACTTTC.

This chain joins TRBV7-2 and TRBJ1-5; the match to TRBD1 covers 9 bases. The CDR3 has 15 residues. The junction had 6 bases not matched to a gene; V was cut back by 7 bases and J by 2 bases. Germline V lookup: CDR1 SGHTA, CDR2 FQGNSA. CDR3 DNA sequence: TGTGCCAGCACTCCAGGACAGGGGCGCAATCAGCCCCAGCATTTT. This encodes CASTPGQGRNQPQHF.

The rearrangement uses TRBV10-3 and TRBJ1-4; a possible D gene is TRBD1 (6 bases). This CDR3 spans 13 amino acids. V shed 10 bases and J shed 8 bases, with 17 bases lying between them. In germline, CDR1 is ENHRY, CDR2 SYGVKD. Written as DNA, the CDR3 is TGTGCCACCGGGGACATCAGGGACGAAAAACTGTTTTTT. Residues: CATGDIRDEKLFF.

The chain couples TRBV4-3 to TRBJ1-1; D gene ambiguous. This CDR3 has 13 residues. From germline, CDR1 is LGHNA and CDR2 YSLEER. Trimming removed 4 bases at V and 1 base at J, with 7 bases between. This CDR3 is CASSREKNTEAFF. As DNA, the CDR3 is TGCGCCAGCAGCCGGGAAAAGAACACTGAAGCTTTCTTT.

This chain's CDR3 is CASSWRRASGMITDTQYF. In DNA form, the CDR3 reads TGTGCCAGCAGCTGGAGAAGGGCTAGCGGGATGATCACAGATACGCAGTATTTT. The chain recombines TRBV5-4 with TRBJ2-3; 9 nucleotides agree with TRBD2. CDR1 is SGHNT, CDR2 YYREEE, per germline (reference sequence). Unmatched junction bases numbered 13, after V lost 3 bases and J lost 2 bases. The length of the CDR3 is 18 residues.